This entry features one T cell receptor (beta chain) sequence. Its antigen remains unidentified. This PCR relied on a set of 60 Vbeta primers and 13 Jbeta primers. Libraries were prepared by immunoSEQ multiplex PCR; TCRdb keeps only in-frame clonotypes and omits some of them. The sample records about 160,000 clones, about 80% being singletons. Healthy bone marrow donors supplied every sample. Trimming at V came to 1 base and at J to 6 bases, leaving 6 bases not matched to a gene. This CDR3 contains 14 residues. Per germline, CDR1 SGHNT and CDR2 YENEEA. This sample is part of a study of cytomegalovirus exposure and HLA in healthy donors. The study's findings and limits: According to an earlier analysis, most TCR beta V segments yielded productive rearrangements about 90% or about 30% of the time.

The specimen was PBMCs. The TCR was taken from a female donor in good health and CMV-seronegative. The V call is TRBV11-3, the J call TRBJ2-7; 7 nucleotides match TRBD2. The CDR3 protein is CASSLGERDGEQYF. CDR3 coding DNA: TGTGCCAGCAGCTTAGGGGAGCGGGATGGCGAGCAGTACTTC.